This TCR beta chain comes out of a study of blood T cell repertoires in COVID-19. Study-level information: The study drew acute and convalescent COVID-19 samples from the United States, Italy and Spain. From T cells, B-cell-depleted T cells, or PBMCs came the material, which was cDNA or gDNA.

CDR1 and CDR2 (germline): WSHSY, SAAADI. Trimming pared 3 bases from V and 7 bases from J, leaving 13 bases between. The CDR3 is 14 residues long. Per the study methods: Nucleated cell counts were estimated from reference gene primer amplification. The method was immunoSEQ multiplex PCR; TCRdb's version includes in-frame clones alone and lacks a portion of them. Clone size and the V and J calls come from that table; the DNA yielded D and trimming. The sample records about 150,000 clones, 84% being singletons. Input material: peripheral blood. The TCR sequence derives from a woman between 45 and 60 years old in a cohort sampled during active or convalescent COVID-19. V and J are TRBV10-2 and TRBJ1-5; D is perhaps TRBD1 (6 bases). The CDR3 DNA reads as TGCGCCAGCAGTGAATCCAGGGGCCACCAGCCCCAGCATTTT. Residues: CASSESRGHQPQHF.